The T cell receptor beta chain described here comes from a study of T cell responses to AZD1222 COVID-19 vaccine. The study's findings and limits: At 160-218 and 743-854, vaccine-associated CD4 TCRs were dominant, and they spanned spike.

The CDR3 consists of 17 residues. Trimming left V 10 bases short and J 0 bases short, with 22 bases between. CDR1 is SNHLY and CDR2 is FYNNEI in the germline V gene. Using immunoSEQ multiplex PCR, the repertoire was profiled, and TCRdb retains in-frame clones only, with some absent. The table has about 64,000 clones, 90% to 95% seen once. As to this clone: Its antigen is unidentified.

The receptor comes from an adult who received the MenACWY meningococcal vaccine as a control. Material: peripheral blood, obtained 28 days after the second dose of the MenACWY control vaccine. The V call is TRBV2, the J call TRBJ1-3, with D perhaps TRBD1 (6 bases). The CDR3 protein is CATARETGRFSGNTIYF. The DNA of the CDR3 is TGTGCCACCGCTCGGGAGACAGGCCGCTTCTCTGGAAACACCATATATTTT. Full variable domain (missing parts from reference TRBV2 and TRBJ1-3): EPEVTQTPSHQVTQMGQEVILRCVPISNHLYFYWYRQILGQKVEFLVSFYNNEISEKSEIFDDQFSVERPDGSNFTLKIRSTKLEDSAMYFCATARETGRFSGNTIYFGEGSWLTVV.